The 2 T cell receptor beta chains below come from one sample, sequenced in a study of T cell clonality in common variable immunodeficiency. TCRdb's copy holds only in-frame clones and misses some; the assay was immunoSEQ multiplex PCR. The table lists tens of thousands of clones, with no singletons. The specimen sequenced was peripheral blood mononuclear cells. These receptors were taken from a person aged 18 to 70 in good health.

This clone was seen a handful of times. CDR3 DNA, as far as it was read: TGTGCCAGCAGCTTGGTAGGGTTGAACACTGAA. As protein: CASSLVGLNTE. The full CDR3 is CASSLVGLNTEAFF. The gene calls are TRBV5-6 and TRBJ1-1; D gene ambiguous. The CDR3 goes on 3 residues after the read ends, and that part is filled in from the germline J gene. V lost 0 bases to trimming and J lost 0 bases, with 6 bases between them. The germline gives CDR1 SGHDT, CDR2 YYEEEE. This CDR3 region has 14 residues.

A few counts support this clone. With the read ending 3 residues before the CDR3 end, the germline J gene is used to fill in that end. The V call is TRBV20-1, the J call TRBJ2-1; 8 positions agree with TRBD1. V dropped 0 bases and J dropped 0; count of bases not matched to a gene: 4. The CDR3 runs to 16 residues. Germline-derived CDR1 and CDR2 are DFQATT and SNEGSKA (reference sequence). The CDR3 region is CSARESGGPSYNEQFF. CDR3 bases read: TGCAGTGCTAGAGAATCAGGGGGCCCCTCCTACAATGAG.